This entry describes one TCR beta chain. The antigen is undetermined. TCRdb re-analysed the reads in MiXCR, keeping a single row per CDR3 protein. The sample shows some 450,000 distinct CDR3 sequences, approximately 31% of them seen only once. This sample was included in a study of T cell repertoires in cytomegalovirus infection. The wider study: Indications came from public TCR beta signatures; they pointed to CMV infection and to a matching HLA type.

This CDR3 region has 15 residues. The ends were cut back, 5 bases at V and 4 bases at J, with 16 bases in the middle. The germline V gene has CDR1 KGHDR and CDR2 SFDVKD. General study findings and limits: HLA-C-restricted TCR beta clonotypes specific for CMV led the ex vivo response.

The TCR was taken from a human donor in good health (CMV status not recorded). Some clones in this sample may be carry-over from other donors' samples. Sequenced: PBMCs. The chain links TRBV24-1 to TRBJ1-2; tentative D call: TRBD1 (5 bases). The CDR3 is CATSGRDDSLYGYTF. The CDR3 nucleotides are TGTGCCACCAGTGGCCGGGACGACAGTCTCTATGGCTACACCTTC.